Below, 14 T cell receptor beta chains from the same sample are listed, as sequenced in a study of CD8 T cells in Susac syndrome. The authors reverse transcribed roughly 0.5 to 1 ug RNA with random hexamers. Using its own MiXCR run on the immunoSEQ multiplex PCR reads, TCRdb lists one record per CDR3 protein. Among around 170,000 distinct CDR3 sequences, around 92% were seen once, and the ten largest hold around 0.075%. Sample: CD4+ T cells from PBMCs. The receptors were sampled from a human donor in good health.

The chain employs TRBV4-1 and TRBJ1-5; TRBD1 might be the D (6 bases). This CDR3 region has 13 residues. Deletions cut 3 bases from V and 7 bases from J, with 10 bases between. In germline, CDR1 is MGHRA, CDR2 YSYEKL. The CDR3: CASSQIGQQPQHF. CDR3 bases: TGCGCCAGCAGCCAGATAGGACAGCAGCCCCAGCATTTT.

The chain carries TRBV30 and TRBJ1-1; D is undetermined. The CDR3 loop spans 12 amino acids. Germline CDR1 and CDR2: GTSNPN and SVGIG (reference sequence). Between the trimmed V and J ends, which lost 2 bases and 6 bases, there was a span of 10 bases. CDR3 coding DNA: TGTGCCTGGAGTCGTGGGAGGGCTGAAGCTTTCTTT. Protein sequence: CAWSRGRAEAFF. The whole variable domain, filled in from reference TRBV30 and TRBJ1-1, reads SQTIHQWPATLVQPVGSPLSLECTVEGTSNPNLYWYRQAAGRGLQLLFYSVGIGQISSEVPQNLSASRPQDRQFILSSKKLLLSDSGFYLCAWSRGRAEAFFGQGTRLTVV.

The count of this clonotype is one. The chain couples TRBV6-5 to TRBJ1-4; D remains ambiguous. Germline V lookup: CDR1 MNHEY, CDR2 SVGAGI. The V end was cut by 0 bases, the J end by 5 bases, with 4 bases between. This CDR3 comprises 13 residues. The CDR3 loop reads CASSYSGNEKLFF. The CDR3 bases are TGTGCCAGCAGTTACTCGGGCAATGAAAAACTGTTTTTT.

V usage is TRBV7-2 and J usage is TRBJ1-2, with TRBD1 matching over 8 bases. Germline loops: CDR1 SGHTA, CDR2 FQGNSA. The CDR3 extends over 15 amino acids. V lost 0 bases to trimming and J lost 3 bases; unmatched junction nucleotides: 3. In nucleotides, the CDR3 is TGTGCCAGCAGCTTAGCCGGGACAGGTGACTATGGCTACACCTTC. Its translation is CASSLAGTGDYGYTF.

The rearrangement links TRBV10-2 to TRBJ2-7; TRBD2 matches at 11 bases. With V trimmed by 3 bases and J by 0 bases, 4 bases remained unmatched. Germline V lookup: CDR1 WSHSY, CDR2 SAAADI. The CDR3 consists of 16 residues. CDR3 DNA: TGCGCCAGCAGTGACGTTCTAGCGGGAGGCTCCTACGAGCAGTACTTC. Translation gives CASSDVLAGGSYEQYF.

The chain has TRBV5-6 and TRBJ2-5; 8 bases fit TRBD2. CDR1 and CDR2 from the germline V gene are SGHDT and YYEEEE. CDR3 size: 16 residues. Trimming cost V 0 bases and J 4 bases; bases outside gene matches: 8. The CDR3 DNA reads as TGTGCCAGCAGCTTGGGGTCAGCTAGCGGGCGAGAGACCCAGTACTTC. Translating gives CASSLGSASGRETQYF. Looking up the rest from reference TRBV5-6 and TRBJ2-5 gives the full variable domain: DAGVTQSPTHLIKTRGQQVTLRCSPKSGHDTVSWYQQALGQGPQFIFQYYEEEERQRGNFPDRFSGHQFPNYSSELNVNALLLGDSALYLCASSLGSASGRETQYFGPGTRLLVL.

There are a few counts of this clonotype. This chain joins TRBV2 and TRBJ2-5; D is unclear. Germline values: CDR1 SNHLY, CDR2 FYNNEI. V dropped 1 base and J dropped 1 base, with 10 bases sitting between them. The CDR3 length is 15 residues. The CDR3 bases are TGTGCCAGCAGTGAAGGTGGACCTTCCCAAGAGACCCAGTACTTC. Translation gives CASSEGGPSQETQYF.

J is TRBJ2-7 and V is TRBV6-5; D may be TRBD1 or TRBD2 (5 bases each). CDR1 is MNHEY and CDR2 is SVGAGI in the germline V gene. The V end was cut by 6 bases, the J end by 0 bases, with 15 bases between. The CDR3 covers 15 residues. The CDR3 is CASSRDDMSSYEQYF. As DNA, the CDR3 is TGTGCCAGCAGCAGGGACGACATGAGCTCCTACGAGCAGTACTTC.

This clonotype is a singleton in its sample. The V call is TRBV3-1, the J call TRBJ2-5; possibly TRBD2 for D (5 bases). Germline CDR1 LGHDT, CDR2 YNNKEL (reference sequence). There are 15 residues in the CDR3. V shed 0 bases and J shed 9 bases, with 17 bases lying between them. CDR3 region: CASSQDGTRVRAQYF. CDR3 sequence (DNA): TGTGCCAGCAGCCAAGATGGCACGAGGGTACGGGCCCAGTACTTC.

The rearrangement uses TRBV7-2 and TRBJ2-7; D gene unclear. The V and J ends lost 5 bases and 7 bases respectively, with 15 bases between them. Germline V gives CDR1 SGHTA, CDR2 FQGNSA. This CDR3 is built from 13 residues. CDR3 DNA sequence: TGTGCCAGCAGCCCCACCCCCCCTAGGGAGCAGTACTTC. Protein sequence: CASSPTPPREQYF.

This clonotype has only one observation. The chain recombines TRBV28 with TRBJ1-4, with a tentative D call TRBD1 (6 bases). V was cut by 5 bases and J by 8 bases, with 12 bases left in between. The CDR3 extends over 13 amino acids. The germline V gene has CDR1 MDHEN and CDR2 SYDVKM. CDR3 DNA: TGTGCCAGCAGTCCCGGCAGGGGCGAAAAACTGTTTTTT. Translating gives CASSPGRGEKLFF.

The J gene is TRBJ1-3, the V gene TRBV12-3 or TRBV12-4, with D possibly being TRBD1 (6 bases). There are 15 residues in the CDR3. Trimming stripped 2 bases from V and 4 bases from J, with 12 bases between. The CDR3: CASSLTGKGGNTIYF. The CDR3 DNA follows: TGTGCCAGCAGTTTAACAGGGAAAGGAGGAAACACCATATATTTT.

The V gene is TRBV4-3, the J gene TRBJ2-6, with TRBD2 matching over 11 bases. CDR3 length: 17 amino acids. Trimming cost V 1 base and J 2 bases; bases outside gene matches: 1. Germline values: CDR1 LGHNA, CDR2 YSLEER. DNA of the CDR3: TGCGCCAGCAGCCAAGGTAGCGGGGGGGCTGGGGCCAACGTCCTGACTTTC. Its translation: CASSQGSGGAGANVLTF.

J is TRBJ1-1 and V is TRBV7-9, with D perhaps matching TRBD1 (6 bases). The germline V and J ends were trimmed by 3 bases and 6 bases, with 11 bases remaining between them. Germline values: CDR1 SEHNR, CDR2 FQNEAQ (reference sequence). This CDR3 is built from 13 residues. In DNA, the CDR3 is TGTGCCAGCAGCTTTAGTAGGGGGGCTGAAGCTTTCTTT. It translates to CASSFSRGAEAFF.